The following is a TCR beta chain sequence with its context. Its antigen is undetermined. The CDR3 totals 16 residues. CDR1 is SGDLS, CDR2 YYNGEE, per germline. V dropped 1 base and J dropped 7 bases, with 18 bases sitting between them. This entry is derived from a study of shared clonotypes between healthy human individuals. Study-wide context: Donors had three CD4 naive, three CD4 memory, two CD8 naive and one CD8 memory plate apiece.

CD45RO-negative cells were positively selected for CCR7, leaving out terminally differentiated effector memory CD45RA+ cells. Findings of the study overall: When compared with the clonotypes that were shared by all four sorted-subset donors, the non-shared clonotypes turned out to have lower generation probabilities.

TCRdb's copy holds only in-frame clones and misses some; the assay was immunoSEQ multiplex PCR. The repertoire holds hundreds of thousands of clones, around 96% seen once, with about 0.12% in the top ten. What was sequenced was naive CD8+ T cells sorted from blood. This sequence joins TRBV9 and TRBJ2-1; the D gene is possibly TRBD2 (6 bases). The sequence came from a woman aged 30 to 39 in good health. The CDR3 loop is CASSVSTGVGLNEQFF. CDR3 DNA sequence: TGTGCCAGCAGCGTATCAACGGGAGTTGGCTTGAATGAGCAGTTCTTC.